These 27 T cell receptor beta chains share one sample of origin, sequenced in a study of cytomegalovirus exposure and HLA in healthy donors (dated by TCRdb to 2015 to 2018). The library came from the immunoSEQ multiplex PCR assay. A mixture of 60 forward primers for TCR Vbeta segments and 13 reverse primers for TCR Jbeta segments was used in the multiplex PCR. TCRdb carries this immuneACCESS record with in-frame sequences only. Its versions omit some clonotypes, under half of them owing to an unresolved V gene in the studies checked, with the rest unexplained. A total of about 100,000 clones appear in this sample, around 83% of them only once. Together, the top ten hold more than 0.95% of the sample. Sequencing was done on a sample of PBMCs. These receptors came from a woman in her late teens or twenties in good health and CMV-seronegative.

The genes are TRBV5-1 and TRBJ2-7, with D possibly being TRBD1 (6 bases). Per germline, CDR1 SGHRS and CDR2 YFSETQ. V lost 1 base and J lost 2, with 16 bases in between. The CDR3 is made up of 16 amino acids. This CDR3 reads CASSLYAAAGAYEQYF. CDR3 in DNA: TGCGCCAGCAGCTTGTATGCGGCGGCAGGGGCCTACGAGCAGTACTTC.

This sequence joins TRBV7-6 and TRBJ2-1; 11 bases line up with TRBD2. The length of the CDR3 is 14 residues. Germline V CDR1 and CDR2: SGHVS, FNYEAQ. J gave up 8 bases and V 3 bases, and 3 bases lay outside the gene matches. In nucleotides, the CDR3 is TGTGCCAGCAGCTTTAGCGGGAGGGGGGATGAGCAGTTCTTC. Its translation: CASSFSGRGDEQFF.

The chain carries TRBV11-2 and TRBJ1-1; 8 nucleotides line up with TRBD1. This CDR3 has 14 amino acids. V lost 6 bases and J lost 1; bases outside the gene matches: 4. CDR1 is SGHAT, CDR2 FQNNGV, per germline. The DNA for the CDR3 is TGTGCCAGCAGGCGGACAGGGTCGAACACTGAAGCTTTCTTT. As protein: CASRRTGSNTEAFF. The entire variable domain, with the rest obtained from reference TRBV11-2 and TRBJ1-1, is as follows: EAGVAQSPRYKIIEKRQSVAFWCNPISGHATLYWYQQILGQGPKLLIQFQNNGVVDDSQLPKDRFSAERLKGVDSTLKIQPAKLEDSAVYLCASRRTGSNTEAFFGQGTRLTVV.

The rearrangement joins TRBV7-9 to TRBJ2-5; TRBD2 agrees at 12 bases. The ends lost 5 bases at V and 6 bases at J; junction bases unmatched: 4. Germline CDR1 SEHNR, CDR2 FQNEAQ (reference sequence). This CDR3 has 14 residues. CDR3 nucleotides: TGTGCCAGCAGCCGGACTAGCGGGGCCAAGACCCAGTACTTC. Amino acid sequence: CASSRTSGAKTQYF.

The V call is TRBV13, the J call TRBJ2-4, with 8 bases that match TRBD1. CDR3 size: 14 residues. CDR1 is PRHDT and CDR2 is FYEKMQ in the germline V gene (reference sequence). The J segment lost 6 bases and the V segment lost 7 bases, leaving 8 bases of the junction unmatched. CDR3 in DNA: TGTGCCAGCACCGGACAGGGTAGCGGAAACATTCAGTACTTC. Protein: CASTGQGSGNIQYF.

The chain couples TRBV27 to TRBJ2-1; 14 bases align to TRBD2. This CDR3 comprises 16 residues. The ends lost 4 bases at V and 7 bases at J; junction bases unmatched: 6. Per germline, CDR1 MNHEY and CDR2 SMNVEV (reference sequence). The DNA for the CDR3 is TGTGCCAGCAGTTCCGGGACTAGCGGGGGCTATAATGAGCAGTTCTTC. Translating it yields CASSSGTSGGYNEQFF.

The rearrangement joins TRBV14 to TRBJ1-6; 10 nucleotides align to TRBD1. This CDR3 spans 15 amino acids. Germline V gene lookup returns CDR1 SGHDN and CDR2 FVKESK. Trimming removed 0 bases from V and 10 bases from J; junction bases left unmatched: 3. CDR3 loop: CASSQDWTGGSPLHF. The CDR3 DNA sequence: TGTGCCAGCAGCCAAGATTGGACAGGGGGATCACCCCTCCACTTT.

V usage is TRBV11-2 and J usage is TRBJ1-1; tentative D call: TRBD1 (5 bases). From germline, CDR1 is SGHAT and CDR2 FQNNGV. The CDR3 is made up of 14 amino acids. V shed 0 bases and J shed 8 bases, with 13 bases lying between them. DNA for the CDR3: TGTGCCAGCAGCTTAGATAAACGTGGGGCCGAAGCTTTCTTT. This encodes CASSLDKRGAEAFF.

The V call is TRBV2, the J call TRBJ2-2, with TRBD1 matching 8 bases. Germline CDR1 is SNHLY and CDR2 is FYNNEI. The CDR3 contains 17 residues. J gave up 0 bases and V 3 bases, and 6 bases lay outside the gene matches. Here the CDR3 reads CASSDPSDRANTGELFF. The CDR3 DNA is TGTGCCAGCAGTGACCCATCGGACAGGGCGAACACCGGGGAGCTGTTTTTT.

The J gene is TRBJ2-7, the V gene TRBV28, with a possible D match to TRBD1 (5 bases). Germline lookup yields CDR1 MDHEN and CDR2 SYDVKM. CDR3 length: 14 residues. The V end lost 6 bases, the J end lost 8 bases, and 20 bases lay between the germline ends. This CDR3 is CASRHNLSSGKQYF. The CDR3 DNA reads as TGTGCCAGCAGACACAACTTATCCTCAGGGAAGCAGTACTTC.

The chain uses TRBV6-1 and TRBJ2-1; 8 nucleotides align to TRBD1. CDR3 length: 13 amino acids. Germline lookup yields CDR1 MNHNS and CDR2 SASEGT. The junction had 3 bases not matched to a gene; V was cut back by 6 bases and J by 5 bases. The CDR3 reads CASRTGEDNEQFF. The CDR3, as DNA: TGTGCCAGCAGGACAGGGGAGGACAATGAGCAGTTCTTC.

The chain couples TRBV5-4 to TRBJ2-5; D is perhaps TRBD1 (5 bases). Germline assignment: CDR1 SGHNT and CDR2 YYREEE (reference sequence). V lost 6 bases to trimming and J lost 0 bases, with 21 bases between them. This CDR3 is 17 amino acids long. As DNA, the CDR3 is TGTGCCAGCACCACCGAAAGGGGCTTGCGGTACCAAGAGACCCAGTACTTC. It specifies CASTTERGLRYQETQYF.

CDR3 DNA sequence: TGTGCCAGCAGTACCTCCGGGACACATTCCTACGAGCAGTACTTC. It specifies CASSTSGTHSYEQYF. The chain has TRBV7-2 and TRBJ2-7; tentative D call: TRBD1 (6 bases). V was cut by 6 bases and J by 1 base, with 16 bases left in between. The germline V gene has CDR1 SGHTA and CDR2 FQGNSA. The CDR3 consists of 15 residues. Full variable domain (missing parts from reference TRBV7-2 and TRBJ2-7): GAGVSQSPSNKVTEKGKDVELRCDPISGHTALYWYRQSLGQGLEFLIYFQGNSAPDKSGLPSDRFSAERTGGSVSTLTIQRTQQEDSAVYLCASSTSGTHSYEQYFGPGTRLTVT.

A few counts support this clone. The chain combines TRBV2 with TRBJ1-3; 8 bases are shared with TRBD1. J lost 0 bases, V lost 0 bases, and 1 base had no gene match. Germline CDR1 SNHLY, CDR2 FYNNEI. CDR3 length: 16 residues. DNA of the CDR3: TGTGCCAGCAGTGAAGCAGGACAGGGCTCTGGAAACACCATATATTTT. Translating gives CASSEAGQGSGNTIYF.

V gene TRBV6-1 combines with J gene TRBJ1-1; TRBD1 aligns across 7 bases. After removal of 6 bases from V and 1 base from J, the junction contained 5 bases not matched to a gene. The CDR3 runs to 14 residues. Germline values: CDR1 MNHNS, CDR2 SASEGT. This CDR3 reads CASRAGGQNTEAFF. CDR3 nucleotides: TGTGCCAGCAGAGCAGGGGGACAGAACACTGAAGCTTTCTTT.

This chain joins TRBV5-6 and TRBJ1-2; 8 positions agree with TRBD1. The germline V gene has CDR1 SGHDT and CDR2 YYEEEE. V lost 4 bases, J lost 4 bases, and 6 bases stayed unmatched. The CDR3 totals 14 residues. The CDR3 bases are TGTGCCAGCAGCATGACAGGGGTTGGCTATGGCTACACCTTC. This codes for CASSMTGVGYGYTF.

The CDR3 spells CATTARDNSYNEQFF. In nucleotides, the CDR3 is TGTGCCACGACGGCCCGGGACAATTCCTACAATGAGCAGTTCTTC. This chain connects TRBV10-3 to TRBJ2-1; tentative D call: TRBD1 (6 bases). The germline gives CDR1 ENHRY, CDR2 SYGVKD. Trimming removed 10 bases from V and 1 base from J, with 17 bases in between. This CDR3 has 15 residues.

The J gene is TRBJ2-1, the V gene TRBV29-1; the match to TRBD2 covers 8 bases. The CDR3 runs 14 residues. Germline CDR1 is SQVTM and CDR2 is ANQGSEA. Germline trimming cut 4 bases from V and 4 bases from J; bases unmatched to any gene: 6. The CDR3 nucleotides read TGCAGCGTTGCCCCAGCGGGAGCTTACAATGAGCAGTTCTTC. It codes for CSVAPAGAYNEQFF.

The gene calls are TRBV5-8 and TRBJ2-1; possible D gene TRBD2, 5 bases. CDR3 size: 14 residues. V lost 1 base, J lost 5 bases, and 10 bases lay in between. The germline CDR1 and CDR2 sequences are SGHTS and YDEGEE. The CDR3 here is CASSLRGSHNEQFF. The DNA of the CDR3 is TGTGCCAGCAGCTTGCGGGGAAGCCACAATGAGCAGTTCTTC.

The J gene is TRBJ2-1, the V gene TRBV28; possibly TRBD2 for D (6 bases). CDR1 is MDHEN and CDR2 is SYDVKM in the germline V gene. V was trimmed by 6 bases and J by 6 bases, leaving 21 bases between them. This CDR3 contains 16 residues. The chain's CDR3 is CASSQTRSRRGNEQFF. The CDR3 DNA is TGTGCCAGCAGCCAAACGCGTAGCAGGAGGGGCAATGAGCAGTTCTTC.

The J gene is TRBJ2-2, the V gene TRBV2; the match to TRBD2 covers 13 bases. V lost 5 bases, J lost 1 base, and 1 base stayed unmatched. The CDR3 contains 16 residues. Germline V CDR1 and CDR2: SNHLY, FYNNEI. CDR3 sequence reads: CASSRLAGGNTGELFF. The CDR3 DNA is TGTGCCAGCAGTCGACTAGCGGGAGGGAACACCGGGGAGCTGTTTTTT.

V usage is TRBV5-6 and J usage is TRBJ1-5; the D gene is possibly TRBD1 (5 bases). Trimming pared 3 bases from V and 0 bases from J, leaving 10 bases between. From germline, CDR1 is SGHDT and CDR2 YYEEEE. This CDR3 has 15 amino acids. The CDR3 nucleotides are TGTGCCAGCAGCTCGACAGTCTATAGCAATCAGCCCCAGCATTTT. This translates into CASSSTVYSNQPQHF. Combining the CDR3 with reference TRBV5-6 and TRBJ1-5 gives the whole variable domain DAGVTQSPTHLIKTRGQQVTLRCSPKSGHDTVSWYQQALGQGPQFIFQYYEEEERQRGNFPDRFSGHQFPNYSSELNVNALLLGDSALYLCASSSTVYSNQPQHFGDGTRLSIL.

This clone appeared a single time. V usage is TRBV18 and J usage is TRBJ1-2, with D unclear. CDR1 is KGHSH, CDR2 LQKENI, per germline. The CDR3 length is 16 residues. With 0 bases removed from V and 5 bases from J, the gap between germline ends came to 16 bases. CDR3 in amino acids: CASSPPGRPLLYGYTF. For the CDR3, the DNA is TGTGCCAGCTCACCACCGGGCAGACCCCTTCTTTATGGCTACACCTTC.

The chain links TRBV28 to TRBJ1-5; D not resolved. The length of the CDR3 is 14 residues. Germline lookup yields CDR1 MDHEN and CDR2 SYDVKM. Trimming took 3 bases from V and 1 from J, leaving 7 bases between them. CDR3 nucleotides: TGTGCCAGCAGTTTGTCCCCAAGCAATCAGCCCCAGCATTTT. This codes for CASSLSPSNQPQHF.

The V call is TRBV9, the J call TRBJ2-5; 15 nucleotides align to TRBD2. This CDR3 is built from 15 residues. Per germline, CDR1 SGDLS and CDR2 YYNGEE. The trim removed 3 bases at V and 5 bases at J, leaving 2 bases unmatched. In DNA, the CDR3 is TGTGCCAGCAGCGCGGGACTAGCGGGGGGTGAGACCCAGTACTTC. This sequence encodes CASSAGLAGGETQYF.

V usage is TRBV28 and J usage is TRBJ1-1; 8 nucleotides match TRBD1. The germline V gene has CDR1 MDHEN and CDR2 SYDVKM. Unmatched junction bases numbered 2, after V lost 7 bases and J lost 1 base. The CDR3 has 13 amino acids. The chain's CDR3 is CASKQGANTEAFF. The CDR3, as DNA: TGTGCCAGCAAGCAGGGGGCGAACACTGAAGCTTTCTTT.

This chain uses TRBV11-2 with TRBJ1-2; TRBD1 matches at 8 bases. CDR1 is SGHAT and CDR2 is FQNNGV in the germline V gene. V lost 2 bases and J lost 7; bases outside the gene matches: 9. The CDR3 has 15 residues. CDR3: CASSLSGGDTVGYTF. As DNA, the CDR3 is TGTGCCAGCAGCTTATCAGGGGGCGATACGGTTGGCTACACCTTC.